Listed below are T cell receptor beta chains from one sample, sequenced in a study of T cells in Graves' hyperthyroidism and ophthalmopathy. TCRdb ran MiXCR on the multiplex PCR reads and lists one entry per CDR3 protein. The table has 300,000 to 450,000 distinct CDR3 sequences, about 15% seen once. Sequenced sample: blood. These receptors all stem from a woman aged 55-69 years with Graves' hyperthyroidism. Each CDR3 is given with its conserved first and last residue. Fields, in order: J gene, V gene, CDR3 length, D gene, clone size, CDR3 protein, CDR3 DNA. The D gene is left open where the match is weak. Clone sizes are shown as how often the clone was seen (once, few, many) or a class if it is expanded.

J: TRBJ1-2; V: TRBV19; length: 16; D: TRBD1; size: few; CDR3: CASSALGTGAPYGYTF; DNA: TGTGCCAGTAGTGCGCTTGGGACAGGGGCCCCTTATGGCTACACCTTC
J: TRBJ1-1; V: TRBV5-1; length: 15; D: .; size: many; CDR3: CASGSRPSTGTEAFF; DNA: TGCGCCAGCGGATCCCGACCGTCGACGGGCACTGAAGCTTTCTTT
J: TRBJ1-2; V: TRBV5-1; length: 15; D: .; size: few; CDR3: CASSLSGGGKDGYTF; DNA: TGCGCCAGCAGCTTATCGGGGGGCGGTAAGGATGGCTACACCTTC
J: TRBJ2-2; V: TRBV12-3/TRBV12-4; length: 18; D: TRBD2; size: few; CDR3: CASSLGSKLAGVPGELFF; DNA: TGTGCCAGCAGTTTAGGGAGTAAACTAGCGGGAGTTCCCGGGGAGCTGTTTTTT
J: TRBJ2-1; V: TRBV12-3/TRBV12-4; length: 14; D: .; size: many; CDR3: CASSLRDGNNEQFF; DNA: TGTGCCAGCAGTTTACGGGACGGCAACAATGAGCAGTTCTTC
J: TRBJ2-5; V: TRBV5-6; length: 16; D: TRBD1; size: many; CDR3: CASSYLPGQGVETQYF; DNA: TGTGCCAGCAGCTATCTCCCGGGACAGGGGGTGGAGACCCAGTACTTC
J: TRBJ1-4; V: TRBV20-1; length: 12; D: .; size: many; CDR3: CSAGQNNEKLFF; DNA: TGCAGTGCCGGTCAGAATAATGAAAAACTGTTTTTT
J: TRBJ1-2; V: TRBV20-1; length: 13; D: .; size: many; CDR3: CSARIIANYGYTF; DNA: TGCAGTGCTAGGATCATCGCTAACTATGGCTACACCTTC
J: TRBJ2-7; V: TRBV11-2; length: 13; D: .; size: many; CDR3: CASSLPAAYEQYF; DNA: TGTGCCAGCAGCTTACCCGCCGCCTACGAGCAGTACTTC
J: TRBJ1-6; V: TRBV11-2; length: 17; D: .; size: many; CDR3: CASSLVSGGGGNSPLHF; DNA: TGTGCCAGCAGCTTAGTTTCCGGGGGCGGTGGGAATTCACCCCTCCACTTT
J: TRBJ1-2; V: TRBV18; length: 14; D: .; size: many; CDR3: CASSQGEAARGYTF; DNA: TGTGCCAGCTCTCAGGGTGAAGCGGCTCGTGGCTACACCTTC
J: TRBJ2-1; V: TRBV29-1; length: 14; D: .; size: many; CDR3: CSVEVPWGANEQFF; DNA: TGCAGCGTTGAGGTGCCATGGGGGGCCAATGAGCAGTTCTTC